This T cell receptor (beta chain) was recovered during a study of radiation and T cells in renal cell carcinoma. Study results and caveats: In blood, top tumor clones expanded by 2 weeks, shrinking by 4.

As for time point: blood 2 weeks post-SBRT. Documented treatment: 15 Gy SBRT to primary tumor, nephrectomy 4 weeks later. Some clones are missing from TCRdb's copy, which holds only in-frame ones; the method was immunoSEQ multiplex PCR. The sample lists about 150,000 clones; roughly 90% were seen once. Of note for this clone: Antigen unknown.

V was trimmed by 3 bases and J by 6 bases, leaving 12 bases between them. This CDR3 is built from 15 residues. The germline V gene has CDR1 ENHRY and CDR2 SYGVKD. The sequencing here drew on blood, taken from a patient whose treatment included radiotherapy and nephrectomy. The origin of this receptor is a woman aged 45 to 65 with renal cell carcinoma. The chain is built from TRBV10-3 and TRBJ1-6; no clear D. In nucleotides, the CDR3 is TGTGCCATCAGTGAAGGGCAGGCGAGTAATTCACCCCTCCACTTT. Protein product: CAISEGQASNSPLHF.